This is a list of T cell receptor beta chains from one sample in a study of T-cell reconstitution after alpha-beta-depleted transplantation in children. TCRdb re-called the PCR reads with MiXCR, one entry per CDR3 protein. The table includes a few hundred thousand distinct CDR3 sequences, around 9.9% detected once. Sequenced material: PBMCs, taken before TCRalphabeta/CD19-depleted stem cell transplant. These receptors were collected from a child younger than two with acute myeloid leukemia, due to receive a stem cell transplant. CDR3s include the opening cysteine and the closing phenylalanine or tryptophan. D genes are given only for firm matches. Size tells how often a clone was seen (once, few, many) or the class of an expanded clone, and some rows leave it out.

v_call	clone_size	d_call	j_call	cdr3_nt	cdr3_aa
TRBV12-3/TRBV12-4	many	TRBD1	TRBJ1-5	TGTGCCAGCAGTTTAGGGTCAGGGGGTAGCAATCAGCCCCAGCATTTT	CASSLGSGGSNQPQHF
TRBV28	many	TRBD2	TRBJ2-1	TGTGCCAGCATCCTCAGCGGGAGGGATGAGCAGTTCTTC	CASILSGRDEQFF
TRBV20-1	many	TRBD2	TRBJ2-1	TGCAGTGCTTGGGGGGAAGCGGGAGACCGGGATGAGCAGTTCTTC	CSAWGEAGDRDEQFF
TRBV20-1	few	TRBD2	TRBJ2-1	TGCAGTGCTAGAGAGGGGACTAGCGTAATCAATGAGCAGTTCTTC	CSAREGTSVINEQFF
TRBV7-6	many	TRBD2	TRBJ2-7	TGTGCCAGCAGCTCCCCGGGAGGGGGGCACGACGAGCAGTACTTC	CASSSPGGGHDEQYF
TRBV10-3	many	TRBD2	TRBJ2-7	TGTGCCTCGGGCCCAGGGACTAGCGTCGGGCAGTACTTC	CASGPGTSVGQYF
TRBV12-3/TRBV12-4	many	-	TRBJ2-7	TGTGCCAGCAGTTTAGGGGGGGATCCCTTCTACGAGCAGTACTTC	CASSLGGDPFYEQYF
TRBV6-2/TRBV6-3	many	TRBD2	TRBJ2-1	TGTGCCAGCAGTAAGGGGCGGGAGACGTCCTACAATGAGCAGTTCTTC	CASSKGRETSYNEQFF
TRBV5-1	many	-	TRBJ2-5	TGCGCCAGCAGCTTGATTCTGGGGAGCCCAGGTACCCAGTACTTC	CASSLILGSPGTQYF
TRBV13	many	TRBD2	TRBJ2-3	TGTGCCAGCAGCTTTACGGGACTAGCGGGGGGGCCTTCGGGCACAGATACGCAGTATTTT	CASSFTGLAGGPSGTDTQYF
TRBV5-5	-	TRBD2	TRBJ2-1	TGTGCCAGCAGCTCCCCTAGCGGGAGGATAAAGCAGTTCTTC	CASSSPSGRIKQFF
TRBV10-3	many	TRBD2	TRBJ2-5	TGTGCCATCAGTGAGTCTCGGACTAGCGGGAGCCTGTACCAAGAGACCCAGTACTTC	CAISESRTSGSLYQETQYF
TRBV10-3	-	TRBD1	TRBJ2-1	TGTGCCATCAGTAGGGCAGGGGGTTACAATGAGCAGTTCTTC	CAISRAGGYNEQFF
TRBV11-2	many	-	TRBJ1-1	TGTGCCAGCAGCTCCTGGACAGAGAAGAACACTGAAGCTTTCTTT	CASSSWTEKNTEAFF
TRBV2	many	-	TRBJ2-4	TGTGCCGGTTCCCCAGGACACCCTAGAGCCAAAAACATTCAGTACTTC	CAGSPGHPRAKNIQYF
TRBV7-9	-	-	TRBJ1-5	TGTGCCAGCAGCTTAGCGGAGCACAATCAGCCCCAGCATTTT	CASSLAEHNQPQHF
TRBV23-1	-	-	TRBJ2-4	TGCGCCAGCAGTCAATCAGGGGGGCCCCTAGCCAAAAACATTCAGTACTTC	CASSQSGGPLAKNIQYF
TRBV30	many	-	TRBJ2-1	TGTGCCTGGAGTCCGACTAGTTCCTACAATGAGCAGTTCTTC	CAWSPTSSYNEQFF
TRBV12-3/TRBV12-4	many	-	TRBJ2-7	TGTGCCAGCAGATTTGGGACAACCACGTCCTACGAGCAGTACTTC	CASRFGTTTSYEQYF
TRBV12-3/TRBV12-4	-	TRBD1	TRBJ2-1	TGTGCCAGCAGTTCCCTATACCGTGGGACACAGGGGGCGATGAAGTACAATGAGCAGTTCTTC	CASSSLYRGTQGAMKYNEQFF
TRBV5-1	many	-	TRBJ1-2	TGCGCCAGCACGTTAAACGACTATGGCTACACCTTC	CASTLNDYGYTF
TRBV28	-	TRBD2	TRBJ2-5	TGTGCCAGCAGTTTATGGGGGACTAGCGGGGACGAGACCCAGTACTTC	CASSLWGTSGDETQYF
TRBV5-1	few	TRBD1	TRBJ2-7	TGCGCCAGCAGCTTCTGGACAGGGGCATCCTACGAGCAGTACTTC	CASSFWTGASYEQYF
TRBV3-1	-	-	TRBJ1-1	TGTGCCAGCAGCCAAGACGGGTTCACTGAAGCTTTCTTT	CASSQDGFTEAFF
TRBV5-1	many	TRBD2	TRBJ2-1	TGCGCCAGCACGAAGCGGGAGGGCCTCGGTGAGCAGTTCTTC	CASTKREGLGEQFF
TRBV28	-	-	TRBJ2-3	TGTGCCAGCAGTTTACTGGGCCCTAGCACAGATACGCAGTATTTT	CASSLLGPSTDTQYF